This section outlines one T cell receptor beta chain sequence together with its context. These data belong to a study of blood T cell repertoires in COVID-19. The protocol was immunoSEQ multiplex PCR, while the TCRdb copy is restricted to in-frame clones and leaves out a portion. The sample records roughly 360,000 clones, about 87% being singletons. Each participant's cohort was designated according to participant-reported clinical history. V lost 4 bases and J 2 bases, leaving 12 bases between the germline ends. Germline V gene sequence: CDR1 SGHTA, CDR2 FQGNSA. This CDR3 has 14 residues. The sequenced sample was PBMCs or T cells enriched from blood (not recorded which). The V gene is TRBV7-2, the J gene TRBJ2-7; D call uncertain. This TCR derives from a man aged 25-45 years who had recovered from COVID-19. The DNA for the CDR3 is TGTGCCAGCAGCTCCCCCGCGGCCCCCTACGAGCAGTACTTC. It translates to CASSSPAAPYEQYF. Combining the CDR3 with reference TRBV7-2 and TRBJ2-7 gives the whole variable domain GAGVSQSPSNKVTEKGKDVELRCDPISGHTALYWYRQSLGQGLEFLIYFQGNSAPDKSGLPSDRFSAERTGGSVSTLTIQRTQQEDSAVYLCASSSPAAPYEQYFGPGTRLTVT.